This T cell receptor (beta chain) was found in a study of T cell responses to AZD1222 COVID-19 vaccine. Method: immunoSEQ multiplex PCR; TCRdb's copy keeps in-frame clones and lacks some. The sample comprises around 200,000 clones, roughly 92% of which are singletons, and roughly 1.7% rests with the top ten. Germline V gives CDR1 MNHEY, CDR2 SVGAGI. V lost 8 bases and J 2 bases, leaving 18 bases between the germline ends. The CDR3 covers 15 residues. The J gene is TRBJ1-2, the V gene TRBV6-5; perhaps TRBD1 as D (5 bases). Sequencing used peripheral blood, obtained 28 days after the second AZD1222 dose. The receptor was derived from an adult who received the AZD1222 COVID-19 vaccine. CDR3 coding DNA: TGTGCCAGCGCCAGGGAGGCGGGTGGGAACTATGGCTACACCTTC. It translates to CASAREAGGNYGYTF.